This paragraph reports one TCR beta chain. These data originate in a study of blood T cells in healthy people across ages. Turning to the study itself: Template switching retrieved approximately one barcoded beta molecule for each two T cells.

It was with a sample-barcoded 5' primer and a J-beta primer mix that a second PCR of about 6 to 12 cycles was run. Every single cDNA molecule received a tag from a template-switch adaptor with 12 random nucleotides. Each single sample gave us at least 2.5 million CDR3-containing paired-end reads. TCRdb reprocessed the 5' RACE reads via MiXCR and lists one record per CDR3 protein. The sample yields 550,000 to 800,000 distinct CDR3 sequences, 20% to 25% seen once. The CDR3 covers 17 residues. The trim removed 2 bases at V and 0 bases at J, leaving 9 bases unmatched. Per the germline V gene, CDR1 is KGHSH and CDR2 is LQKENI. Researchers isolated at least 6 million PBMCs per sample.

This receptor was taken from a man between 65 and 79 years old in good health. Input material: blood. This chain joins TRBV18 and TRBJ1-1; 7 bases are shared with TRBD1. This chain's CDR3 is CASSPRTGNIMNTEAFF. The CDR3 DNA reads TGTGCCAGCTCACCAAGGACAGGTAATATTATGAACACTGAAGCTTTCTTT.